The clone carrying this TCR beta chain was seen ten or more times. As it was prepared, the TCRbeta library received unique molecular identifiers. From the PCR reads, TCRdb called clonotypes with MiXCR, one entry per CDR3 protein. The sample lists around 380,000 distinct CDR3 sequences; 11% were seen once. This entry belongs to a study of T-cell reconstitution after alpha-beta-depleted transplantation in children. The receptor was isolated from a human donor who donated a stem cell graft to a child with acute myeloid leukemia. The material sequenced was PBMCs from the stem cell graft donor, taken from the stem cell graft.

The CDR3 coding sequence is TGTGCCAGCAGCCCTGGACGGACCTCTGGAAACACCATATATTTT. This codes for CASSPGRTSGNTIYF. J is TRBJ1-3 and V is TRBV7-2; D uncertain. From germline, CDR1 is SGHTA and CDR2 FQGNSA. The CDR3 is made up of 15 amino acids. V was clipped by 5 bases and J by 0 bases, with 11 bases between them.